This TCR beta chain comes out of a study of blood T cell repertoires in COVID-19 (dated by TCRdb to about 2020). About the study as a whole: Samples covering the acute and convalescent phases of COVID-19 were provided by collaborators in the United States, Italy and Spain. The sample metadata nearly always contained a de-identified subject ID, COVID-19 status, age in years and sex. The samples were drawn from two sources: the first 160 participants of the ongoing ImmuneRACE study, and over 1,000 subjects contributed by 6 global collaborators. The material from the prospective study consisted of cDNA or gDNA derived from T cells, B-cell-depleted T cells, or PBMCs. Subjects who had been exposed to COVID-19, were actively infected with it, or had recovered from it provided the deeply sampled blood TCRbeta repertoires that made up the dataset. Where available, HLA class I and class II types were obtained from metadata supplied by the sample provider rather than from assay-based typing. The repertoires were made available in a free public database intended to serve as a resource for research on the immune response to SARS-CoV-2.

As to this clone: Its antigen remains undetermined. No base qualities exist here, and no much larger clone lies one base off it.

Participants in the prospective study were enrolled through a virtual design, were aged about 18 to 100 years, and lived in about two dozen United States geographic areas. To assign participants to cohorts, the prospective study relied on clinical history that participants themselves reported in a screening survey and a study questionnaire. Recovered participants in ImmuneRACE Cohort 3 were defined as having two consecutive negative NP/OP PCR tests, clearance from a healthcare professional, or resolution of symptoms. Each participant in the prospective study had whole blood, serum and a nasopharyngeal or oropharyngeal swab collected by mobile phlebotomists. Participants in the prospective study had the option to provide additional blood draws and questionnaires over a roughly 2-month period. Before DNA extraction, prospective study blood samples were shipped either frozen or at room temperature.

Findings and caveats that apply to the study as a whole: The quantity of clinical and demographic metadata differed by source and by participant and was supplied without curation.

TCRbeta CDR3 regions were amplified from genomic DNA by means of the immunoSEQ Assay, a bias-controlled multiplex PCR. In the source study's methods: The number of nucleated cells in each sample was estimated by amplification of reference gene primers within the assay. To quantify the absolute abundance of each unique TCRbeta CDR3 rearrangement, sequence reads were collapsed and filtered. For each sample, productive Simpson clonality was calculated as the square root of Simpson's diversity index over productive rearrangements. As stored in TCRdb, this immuneACCESS dataset retains in-frame rearrangements with V and J assigned. A fraction of the clones does not appear; measured against another copy, unresolved V genes explain less than half of the discrepancy, and the remainder lacks a known reason. The D gene and trimming were derived from the DNA, and the V and J assignments and clone size from that table. The table for this sample lists 200,000 to 250,000 clones; 70% to 85% of them were counted only once. Jointly, the top ten make up 15% of the sample.

CDR1 and CDR2 were assigned from the germline V gene as KGHDR and SFDVKD. Clipping removes 4 bases from V and 2 bases from J, with 6 as the unmatched junction base count. The CDR3, from cysteine to phenylalanine, totals 16 residues. The only DNA kept is the CDR3, 48 bases in frame from the first base. This chain is built from TRBV24-1 and TRBJ2-7; the central 11 bases match TRBD2. The sample was PBMCs or T cells enriched from blood (not recorded which). This clonotype originated in a man aged 35 to 55 who had recovered from COVID-19. CDR3 loop: CATSDPGTSGTYEQYF. The nucleotide sequence reads TGTGCCACCAGTGACCCCGGGACTAGCGGAACCTACGAGCAGTACTTC.